These 3 T cell receptor beta chains were sequenced from one sample in a study of cytomegalovirus exposure and HLA in healthy donors. Clones were sequenced by immunoSEQ multiplex PCR, and TCRdb holds only the in-frame ones, with some missing. The table shows 260,000 or so clones, with less than 95% occurring only once. Sequenced: PBMCs. The receptors come from a woman aged 25 to 39 in good health and CMV-seronegative.

The chain links TRBV9 to TRBJ2-3; D is unresolved. V was shortened by 2 bases and J by 3 bases, with 13 bases between the two germline ends. The germline V gene encodes CDR1 SGDLS and CDR2 YYNGEE. CDR3 length equals 15 residues. CDR3 amino acids: CASSVATTLTDTQYF. CDR3 DNA sequence: TGTGCCAGCAGCGTGGCCACAACCCTGACAGATACGCAGTATTTT.

This clone was detected only a few times. This sequence joins TRBV6-1 and TRBJ2-1, with 8 bases that match TRBD2. In germline, CDR1 is MNHNS, CDR2 SASEGT. The CDR3 totals 14 residues. The ends lost 4 bases at V and 4 bases at J; junction bases unmatched: 3. CDR3 protein: CASSAGGDYNEQFF. The CDR3 region has the DNA TGTGCCAGCAGTGCGGGAGGGGATTACAATGAGCAGTTCTTC.

J is TRBJ2-2 and V is TRBV2; 11 nucleotides agree with TRBD1. The germline gives CDR1 SNHLY, CDR2 FYNNEI. V was clipped by 4 bases and J by 6 bases; unmatched bases: 1. There are 14 residues in the CDR3. For the CDR3, the DNA is TGTGCCAGCAGTGTGGGACAGGGGGCCGGGGAGCTGTTTTTT. Protein sequence: CASSVGQGAGELFF.